The 7 T cell receptor beta chains given below trace back to one sample, sequenced in a study of cytomegalovirus exposure and HLA in healthy donors. It was with 60 Vbeta and 13 Jbeta primers that the PCR ran. TCRdb's table, derived via immunoSEQ multiplex PCR, lists solely in-frame clones and lacks some. The repertoire table contains about 130,000 clones. The sequencing input was PBMCs. The origin of the receptors is a woman aged 40-49 years in good health and CMV-seropositive.

The CDR3, as DNA: TGCGCCAGCAGCCTAGGAGGTGGAAACACCATATATTTT. Translating it yields CASSLGGGNTIYF. The rearrangement links TRBV5-1 to TRBJ1-3; D uncertain. V lost 4 bases and J lost 3, with 8 bases in between. Germline CDR1 SGHRS, CDR2 YFSETQ. The CDR3 sequence is 13 residues long.

The V and J genes are TRBV7-3 and TRBJ2-3; 10 nucleotides line up with TRBD2. The V gene's germline CDR1 is SGHTA and CDR2 FQGTGA. The CDR3 covers 15 residues. Trimming removed 5 bases from V and 3 bases from J; junction bases left unmatched: 5. The CDR3 loop is CASSRLAGTTDTQYF. Here the CDR3 DNA reads TGTGCCAGCAGCCGACTAGCGGGTACAACAGATACGCAGTATTTT.

This clone is identified as medium-sized from frequency. The chain joins TRBV5-6 to TRBJ2-7; D ambiguous. Deletions cut 4 bases from V and 2 bases from J, with 16 bases between. Germline CDR1 SGHDT, CDR2 YYEEEE. This CDR3 has 15 residues. CDR3 region: CASSPIALKAYEQYF. CDR3 nucleotides: TGTGCCAGCAGCCCCATAGCCCTAAAAGCCTACGAGCAGTACTTC.

The genes are TRBV2 and TRBJ2-2, with 9 bases identical to TRBD1. This CDR3 spans 15 amino acids. V gave up 5 bases and J gave up 3 bases; unmatched junction bases: 4. CDR1 and CDR2 (germline): SNHLY, FYNNEI. The CDR3 DNA sequence: TGTGCCAGCAGTTGGGACAGGGTGGACACCGGGGAGCTGTTTTTT. The encoded protein is CASSWDRVDTGELFF.

The rearrangement uses TRBV6-1 and TRBJ2-7; 7 bases match TRBD1. The CDR3 is made up of 14 amino acids. Germline V gene data show CDR1 as MNHNS and CDR2 as SASEGT. V lost 6 bases and J lost 4; bases outside the gene matches: 9. This CDR3 is CASSTGTVPYEQYF. Written as DNA, the CDR3 is TGTGCCAGCAGCACCGGGACAGTTCCATACGAGCAGTACTTC.

The rearrangement joins TRBV28 to TRBJ2-7, with D possibly matching TRBD2 (6 bases). Germline loops: CDR1 MDHEN, CDR2 SYDVKM. Trimming took 5 bases from V and 3 from J, leaving 20 bases between them. The CDR3 totals 16 residues. CDR3 loop: CASSERRGGVGYEQYF. The CDR3 DNA is TGTGCCAGCAGTGAGAGAAGGGGAGGCGTTGGCTACGAGCAGTACTTC.

The rearrangement uses TRBV2 and TRBJ2-1; 8 bases are shared with TRBD1. Germline V CDR1 and CDR2: SNHLY, FYNNEI. CDR3 length: 11 amino acids. V trimming: 1 base; J trimming: 16 bases; junction bases outside the gene matches: 3. CDR3: CASSEVGQGFF. The CDR3, as DNA: TGTGCCAGCAGTGAAGTTGGACAGGGTTTCTTC.